The subject of this entry is one T cell receptor beta chain. No antigen is known for it. This sample was taken from a study of cytomegalovirus exposure and HLA in healthy donors. At the time of sampling, donors were nominally healthy, though unrecorded immune exposures were likely. Study-wide results and caveats: Prior analysis indicated that the majority of TCR beta V segments exhibited productivity approximately 87% or approximately 30% of the time.

In germline, CDR1 is MNHEY, CDR2 SMNVEV (reference sequence). V trimming: 2 bases; J trimming: 4 bases; junction bases outside the gene matches: 4. There are 14 residues in the CDR3. Primers for the PCR totalled 60 Vbeta and 13 Jbeta. Assay used: immunoSEQ multiplex PCR; TCRdb lists only in-frame clones, some missing. The profile shows about 170,000 clones, roughly three quarters of them singletons. Sequencing input: PBMCs. This sequence was found in a man aged 35 to 55 in good health and CMV-seropositive. The V call is TRBV27, the J call TRBJ2-5; 7 positions agree with TRBD1. The CDR3: CASSLEGAGETQYF. The CDR3 coding sequence is TGTGCCAGCAGTTTAGAGGGGGCGGGAGAGACCCAGTACTTC.